The present T cell receptor beta chain was sequenced within a study of beta chain features in type 1 diabetes. This clone was counted a few times. V dropped 9 bases and J dropped 4; count of bases not matched to a gene: 11. CDR3 length: 15 amino acids. Germline CDR1 is SGHAT and CDR2 is FQNNGV. What was sequenced were expressed TCRB transcripts, since all of the isolated RNA had been reverse transcribed. It was found that naive, central memory and regulatory T cell samples averaged about 3.5 million reads. Profiling relied on immunoSEQ multiplex PCR, and the TCRdb table lists in-frame clones only, not all of them. The sample records under 800,000 clones, about 14% being singletons.

The source material was naive CD4+ T cells from blood. J is TRBJ2-7 and V is TRBV11-2; 11 bases are shared with TRBD2. The origin of this receptor is a man between 18 and 35 years old in good health. The DNA for the CDR3 is TGTGCCAGTCGGAGGACTAGCGGGCCTATTTACGAGCAGTACTTC. This sequence encodes CASRRTSGPIYEQYF.